The 13 T cell receptor beta chains reported below all come from one sample, sequenced in a study of identical twins. TCRdb itself ran the 5' RACE reads through MiXCR, one entry per CDR3 protein. The table records around 340,000 distinct CDR3 sequences, approximately 8.7% of them present only once. Specimen: naive T cells sorted from blood. The receptors were gathered from a woman aged 50 to 60 in good health.

This clonotype was observed a handful of times. J is TRBJ2-1 and V is TRBV12-3 or TRBV12-4, with D possibly TRBD2 on 6 matching bases. The ends were cut back, 6 bases at V and 9 bases at J, with 24 bases in the middle. The CDR3 length is 16 residues. CDR3 sequence reads: CASSPLGLGVAAEQFF. CDR3 nucleotide sequence: TGTGCCAGCAGCCCGCTGGGACTTGGGGTTGCGGCTGAGCAGTTCTTC.

This clonotype was recorded at least ten times. The chain joins TRBV7-8 to TRBJ2-7; D ambiguous. From germline, CDR1 is SGHVS and CDR2 FQNEAQ. The germline V and J ends were trimmed by 5 bases and 2 bases, with 4 bases remaining between them. The CDR3 is made up of 11 amino acids. CDR3 DNA: TGTGCCAGCAGCCTCACCTACGAGCAGTACTTC. Its translation is CASSLTYEQYF.

This clonotype has only a few counts. This sequence joins TRBV4-2 and TRBJ2-7; D is possibly TRBD1 or TRBD2 (5 bases each). Germline CDR1 is LGHNA and CDR2 is YNFKEQ. This CDR3 contains 14 residues. V was cut by 4 bases and J by 3 bases, with 13 bases left in between. CDR3 nucleotide sequence: TGTGCCAGCAGCCTCTCCCGGGACGGCTACGAGCAGTACTTC. Its translation is CASSLSRDGYEQYF.

The J gene is TRBJ2-5, the V gene TRBV14; D is possibly TRBD2 (6 bases). Germline V gene lookup returns CDR1 SGHDN and CDR2 FVKESK. The V end was cut by 3 bases, the J end by 2 bases, with 13 bases between. This CDR3 has 15 amino acids. The CDR3 reads CASSQRRTIQETQYF. The CDR3 DNA reads TGTGCCAGCAGCCAGAGAAGGACTATACAAGAGACCCAGTACTTC.

This clonotype was found many times. CDR3 bases: TGTGCCAGCAGCTTAGGCGGGGTGGGCTATGGCTACACCTTC. The encoded protein is CASSLGGVGYGYTF. The chain joins TRBV7-9 to TRBJ1-2, with no clear D. This CDR3 is 14 amino acids long. V was cut by 1 base and J by 4 bases, with 10 bases left in between. Per germline, CDR1 SEHNR and CDR2 FQNEAQ (reference sequence).

Ten or more counts support this clonotype. The rearrangement uses TRBV15 and TRBJ2-1; the D gene is possibly TRBD2 (5 bases). V was shortened by 1 base and J by 3 bases, with 7 bases between the two germline ends. The CDR3 is 14 amino acids. Germline CDR1 LNHNV, CDR2 YYDKDF (reference sequence). CDR3 in DNA: TGTGCCACCAGCAGAGTGGAGGACTACAATGAGCAGTTCTTC. Translation gives CATSRVEDYNEQFF.

J is TRBJ2-5 and V is TRBV5-1; 12 nucleotides agree with TRBD2. From germline, CDR1 is SGHRS and CDR2 YFSETQ. This CDR3 contains 15 residues. V trimming: 0 bases; J trimming: 4 bases; junction bases outside the gene matches: 1. CDR3 sequence reads: CASSLGLAGVETQYF. As DNA, the CDR3 is TGCGCCAGCAGCTTGGGACTAGCGGGAGTAGAGACCCAGTACTTC.

This clonotype was seen a few times. V usage is TRBV29-1 and J usage is TRBJ2-3; 9 nucleotides line up with TRBD2. V shed 5 bases, J shed 0 bases, and the junction held 0 bases outside the gene matches. This CDR3 has 13 amino acids. From germline, CDR1 is SQVTM and CDR2 ANQGSEA. CDR3 amino acids: CSVSGRSTDTQYF. DNA of the CDR3: TGCAGCGTTAGCGGGAGGAGCACAGATACGCAGTATTTT.

This clonotype was detected ten times or more. The rearrangement joins TRBV6-2 or TRBV6-3 to TRBJ1-5, with 10 bases matching TRBD1. Germline CDR1 reads MNHEY; CDR2 reads SVGEGT. The trim removed 5 bases at V and 7 bases at J, leaving 5 bases unmatched. This CDR3 is 14 amino acids long. CDR3 protein: CASSRTGGGQPQHF. In DNA, the CDR3 is TGTGCCAGCAGTCGGACAGGGGGTGGGCAGCCCCAGCATTTT.

The genes are TRBV7-6 and TRBJ2-3, with D perhaps matching TRBD1 or TRBD2 (5 bases each). Trimming removed 4 bases from V and 2 bases from J, with 10 bases in between. CDR3 length: 14 amino acids. Per the germline V gene, CDR1 is SGHVS and CDR2 is FNYEAQ. The CDR3 DNA is TGTGCCAGCAGCTCCGGGACCCCCACAGATACGCAGTATTTT. It codes for CASSSGTPTDTQYF. Complete variable domain (other parts from reference TRBV7-6 and TRBJ2-3): GAGVSQSPRYKVTKRGQDVALRCDPISGHVSLYWYRQALGQGPEFLTYFNYEAQQDKSGLPNDRFSAERPEGSISTLTIQRTEQRDSAMYRCASSSGTPTDTQYFGPGTRLTVL.

This clonotype turned up a few times. The V gene is TRBV29-1, the J gene TRBJ2-3; 11 bases line up with TRBD2. This CDR3 contains 15 residues. Germline trimming cut 3 bases from V and 7 bases from J; bases unmatched to any gene: 9. Germline CDR1 reads SQVTM; CDR2 reads ANQGSEA. For the CDR3, the DNA is TGCAGCGTTGACCACCTAGCGGGAGGCAGAAATACGCAGTATTTT. This gives the protein CSVDHLAGGRNTQYF.

A few counts support this clonotype. The chain carries TRBV5-5 and TRBJ2-1, with 7 bases that match TRBD1. Losses at the gene ends were 4 bases for V and 13 bases for J; bases not matched to a gene: 11. The germline V gene encodes CDR1 SGHKS and CDR2 YYEKEE (reference sequence). The CDR3 contains 13 residues. The CDR3 loop is CASSDRDSQPQFF. CDR3 DNA: TGTGCCAGCAGCGACCGGGACAGTCAACCTCAGTTCTTC.

V gene TRBV7-2 combines with J gene TRBJ2-1; D possibly corresponds to TRBD2 (5 bases). The CDR3 sequence is 12 residues long. Per the germline V gene, CDR1 is SGHTA and CDR2 is FQGNSA. V was shortened by 3 bases and J by 12 bases, with 12 bases between the two germline ends. DNA for the CDR3: TGTGCCAGCAGCTTGGTGGGAGTTCTGCAGTTCTTC. Translating gives CASSLVGVLQFF.